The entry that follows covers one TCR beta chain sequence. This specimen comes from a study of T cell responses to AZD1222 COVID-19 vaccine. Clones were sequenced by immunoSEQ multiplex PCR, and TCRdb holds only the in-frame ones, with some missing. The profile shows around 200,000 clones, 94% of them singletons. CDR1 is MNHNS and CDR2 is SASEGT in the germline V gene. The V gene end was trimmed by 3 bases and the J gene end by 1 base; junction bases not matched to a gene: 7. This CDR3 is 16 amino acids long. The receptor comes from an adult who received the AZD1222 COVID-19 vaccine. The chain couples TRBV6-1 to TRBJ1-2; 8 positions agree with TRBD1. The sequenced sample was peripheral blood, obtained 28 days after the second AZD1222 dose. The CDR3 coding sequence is TGTGCCAGCAGTGAGGGACAGGCCGCAGTTAACTATGGCTACACCTTC. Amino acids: CASSEGQAAVNYGYTF.